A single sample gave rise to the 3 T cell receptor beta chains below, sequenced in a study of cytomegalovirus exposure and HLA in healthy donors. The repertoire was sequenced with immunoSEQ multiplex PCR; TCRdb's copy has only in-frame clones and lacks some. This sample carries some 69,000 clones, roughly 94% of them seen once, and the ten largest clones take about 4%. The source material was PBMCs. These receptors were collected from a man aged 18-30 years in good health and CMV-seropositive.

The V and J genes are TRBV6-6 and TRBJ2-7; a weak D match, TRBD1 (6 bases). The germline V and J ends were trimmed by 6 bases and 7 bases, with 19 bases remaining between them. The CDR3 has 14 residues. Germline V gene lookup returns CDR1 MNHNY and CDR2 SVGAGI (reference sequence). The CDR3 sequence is CASSPAGPGDEQYF. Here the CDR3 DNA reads TGTGCCAGCAGCCCCGCTGGGCCAGGGGATGAGCAGTACTTC.

The CDR3 DNA follows: TGTGCCAGCAGCTTGGCCTCCTACAATGAGCAGTTCTTC. This translates into CASSLASYNEQFF. The chain employs TRBV7-2 and TRBJ2-1, with D hard to call. Trimming took off 3 bases at V and 0 bases at J, with 3 bases between the two ends. CDR3 length equals 13 residues. CDR1 is SGHTA, CDR2 FQGNSA, per germline.

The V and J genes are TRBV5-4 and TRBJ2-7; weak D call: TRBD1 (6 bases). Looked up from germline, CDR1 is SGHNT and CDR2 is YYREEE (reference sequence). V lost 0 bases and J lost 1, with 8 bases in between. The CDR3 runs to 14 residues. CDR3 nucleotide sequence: TGTGCCAGCAGCTTGGGACAGGCTTCCTACGAGCAGTACTTC. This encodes CASSLGQASYEQYF.